Given below is one TCR beta chain in context. Using immunoSEQ multiplex PCR, the repertoire was profiled, and TCRdb retains in-frame clones only, with some absent. This table holds tens of thousands of clones, approximately 87% found once. These data belong to a study of blood T cell repertoires in COVID-19. In the study overall: PBMCs, B-cell-depleted T cells, or T cells provided the cDNA or gDNA that made up the material.

The CDR3 loop spans 14 amino acids. The J segment lost 1 base and the V segment lost 7 bases, leaving 5 bases of the junction unmatched. Germline CDR1 reads LNHDA; CDR2 reads SQIVND (reference sequence). Sequencing used peripheral blood. The chain links TRBV19 to TRBJ2-5; 8 bases match TRBD1. The source is an elderly man in a cohort sampled during active COVID-19. CDR3 sequence reads: CASKKGQGQETQYF. The CDR3 DNA sequence: TGTGCCAGTAAAAAAGGACAGGGCCAAGAGACCCAGTACTTC.